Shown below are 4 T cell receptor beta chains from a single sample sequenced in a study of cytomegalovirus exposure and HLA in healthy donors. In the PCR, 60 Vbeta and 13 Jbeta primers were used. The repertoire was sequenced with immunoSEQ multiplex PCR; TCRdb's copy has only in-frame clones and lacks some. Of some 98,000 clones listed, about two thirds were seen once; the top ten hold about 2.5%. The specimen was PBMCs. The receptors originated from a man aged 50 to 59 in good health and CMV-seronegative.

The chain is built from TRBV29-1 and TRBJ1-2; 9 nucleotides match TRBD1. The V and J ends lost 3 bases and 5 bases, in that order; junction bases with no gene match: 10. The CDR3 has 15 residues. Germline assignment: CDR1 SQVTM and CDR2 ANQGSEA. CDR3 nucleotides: TGCAGCGTTGATATGGTCACTGGACAGGGGTATGGCTACACCTTC. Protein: CSVDMVTGQGYGYTF.

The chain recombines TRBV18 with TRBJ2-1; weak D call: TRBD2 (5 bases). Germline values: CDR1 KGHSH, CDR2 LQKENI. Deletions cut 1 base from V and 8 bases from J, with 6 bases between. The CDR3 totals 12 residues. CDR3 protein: CASSPRGDEQFF. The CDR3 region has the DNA TGTGCCAGCTCACCACGGGGAGATGAGCAGTTCTTC.

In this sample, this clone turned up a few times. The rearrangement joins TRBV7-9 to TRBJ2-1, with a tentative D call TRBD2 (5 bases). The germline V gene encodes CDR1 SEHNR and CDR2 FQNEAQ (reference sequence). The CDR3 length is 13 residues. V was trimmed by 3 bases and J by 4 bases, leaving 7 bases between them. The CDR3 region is CASSLDSYNEQFF. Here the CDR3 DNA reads TGTGCCAGCAGCTTGGACTCTTACAATGAGCAGTTCTTC.

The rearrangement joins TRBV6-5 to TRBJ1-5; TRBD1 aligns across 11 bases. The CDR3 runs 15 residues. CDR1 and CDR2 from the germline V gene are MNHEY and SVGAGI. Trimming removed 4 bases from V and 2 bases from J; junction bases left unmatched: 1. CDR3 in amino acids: CASSWTGGGNQPQHF. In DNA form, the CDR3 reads TGTGCCAGCAGTTGGACAGGGGGCGGCAATCAGCCCCAGCATTTT.